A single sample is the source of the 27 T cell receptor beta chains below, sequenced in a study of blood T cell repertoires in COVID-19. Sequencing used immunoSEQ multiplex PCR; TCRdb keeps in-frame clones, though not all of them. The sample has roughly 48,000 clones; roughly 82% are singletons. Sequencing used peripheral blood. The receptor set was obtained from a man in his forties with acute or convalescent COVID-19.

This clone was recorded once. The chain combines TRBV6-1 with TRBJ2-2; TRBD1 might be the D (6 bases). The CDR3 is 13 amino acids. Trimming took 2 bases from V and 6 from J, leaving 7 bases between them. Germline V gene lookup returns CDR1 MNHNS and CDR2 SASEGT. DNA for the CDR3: TGTGCCAGCAGTGAAACAGGGCCCGGGGAGCTGTTTTTT. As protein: CASSETGPGELFF.

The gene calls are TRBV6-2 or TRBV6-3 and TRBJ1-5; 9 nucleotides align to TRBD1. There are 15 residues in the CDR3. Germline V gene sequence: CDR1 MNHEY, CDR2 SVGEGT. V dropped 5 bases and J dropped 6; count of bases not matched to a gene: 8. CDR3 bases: TGTGCCAGCAGTGATCGGACAGGGGTCGGTCAGCCCCAGCATTTT. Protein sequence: CASSDRTGVGQPQHF.

The CDR3 DNA sequence: TGTGCCAGTAGTAAATCGGGTCAGCTCATCTATGGCTACACCTTC. This encodes CASSKSGQLIYGYTF. V usage is TRBV19 and J usage is TRBJ1-2; D gene ambiguous. V was clipped by 4 bases and J by 4 bases, with 16 bases between them. CDR1 and CDR2 (germline): LNHDA, SQIVND (reference sequence). The CDR3 contains 15 residues.

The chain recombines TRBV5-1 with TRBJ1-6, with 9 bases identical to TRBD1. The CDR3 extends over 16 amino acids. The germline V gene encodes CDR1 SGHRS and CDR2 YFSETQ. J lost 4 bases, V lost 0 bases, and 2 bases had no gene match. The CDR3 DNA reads TGCGCCAGCAGCTTGGAGGGGACAGGGTATAATTCACCCCTCCACTTT. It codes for CASSLEGTGYNSPLHF.

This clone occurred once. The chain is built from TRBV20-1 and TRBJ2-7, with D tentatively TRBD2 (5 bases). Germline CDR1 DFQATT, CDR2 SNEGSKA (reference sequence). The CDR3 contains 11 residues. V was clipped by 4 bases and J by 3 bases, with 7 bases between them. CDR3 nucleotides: TGCAGTGCTAAGGAGGTCTACGAGCAGTACTTC. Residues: CSAKEVYEQYF.

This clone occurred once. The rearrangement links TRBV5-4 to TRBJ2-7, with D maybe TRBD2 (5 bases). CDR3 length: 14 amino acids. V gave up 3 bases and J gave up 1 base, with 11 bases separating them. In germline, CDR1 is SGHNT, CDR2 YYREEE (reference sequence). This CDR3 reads CASSSRADSYEQYF. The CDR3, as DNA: TGTGCCAGCAGCTCGCGAGCGGATTCCTACGAGCAGTACTTC.

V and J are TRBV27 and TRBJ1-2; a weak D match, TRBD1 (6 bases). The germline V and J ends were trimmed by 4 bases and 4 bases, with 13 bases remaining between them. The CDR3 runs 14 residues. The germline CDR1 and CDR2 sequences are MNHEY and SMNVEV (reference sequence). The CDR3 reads CASSSQGYGYGYTF. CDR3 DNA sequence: TGTGCCAGCAGTTCGCAGGGGTACGGCTATGGCTACACCTTC.

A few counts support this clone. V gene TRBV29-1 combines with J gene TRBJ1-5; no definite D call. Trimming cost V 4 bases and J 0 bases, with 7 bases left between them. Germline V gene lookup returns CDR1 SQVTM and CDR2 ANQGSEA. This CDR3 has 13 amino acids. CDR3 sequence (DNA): TGCAGCGTTGCCGAGAATAGCAATCAGCCCCAGCATTTT. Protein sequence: CSVAENSNQPQHF.

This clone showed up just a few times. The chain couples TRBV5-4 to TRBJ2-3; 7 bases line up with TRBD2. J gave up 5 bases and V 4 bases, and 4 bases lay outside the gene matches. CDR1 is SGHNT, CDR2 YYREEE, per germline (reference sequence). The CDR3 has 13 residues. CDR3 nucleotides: TGTGCCAGCAGCCTGGGACTACTAGATACGCAGTATTTT. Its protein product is CASSLGLLDTQYF.

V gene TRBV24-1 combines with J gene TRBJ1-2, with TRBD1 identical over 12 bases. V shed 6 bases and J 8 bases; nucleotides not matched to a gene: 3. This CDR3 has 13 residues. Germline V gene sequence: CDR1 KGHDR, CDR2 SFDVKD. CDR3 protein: CATSRDRGLGYTF. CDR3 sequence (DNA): TGTGCCACCAGTAGGGACAGGGGGCTCGGCTACACCTTC.

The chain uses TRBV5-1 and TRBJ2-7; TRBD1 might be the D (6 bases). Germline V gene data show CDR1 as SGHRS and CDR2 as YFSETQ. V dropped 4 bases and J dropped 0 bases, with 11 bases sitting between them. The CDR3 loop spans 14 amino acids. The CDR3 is CASSDLGGSYEQYF. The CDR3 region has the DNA TGCGCCAGCAGCGACCTAGGGGGCTCCTACGAGCAGTACTTC. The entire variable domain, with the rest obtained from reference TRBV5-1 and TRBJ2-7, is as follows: KAGVTQTPRYLIKTRGQQVTLSCSPISGHRSVSWYQQTPGQGLQFLFEYFSETQRNKGNFPGRFSGRQFSNSRSEMNVSTLELGDSALYLCASSDLGGSYEQYFGPGTRLTVT.

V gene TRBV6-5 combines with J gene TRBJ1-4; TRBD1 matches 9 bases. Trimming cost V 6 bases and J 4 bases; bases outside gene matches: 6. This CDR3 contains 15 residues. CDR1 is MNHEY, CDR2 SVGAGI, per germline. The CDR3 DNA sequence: TGTGCCAGCAGCCCCCGGACAGGGGATAATGAAAAACTGTTTTTT. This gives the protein CASSPRTGDNEKLFF.

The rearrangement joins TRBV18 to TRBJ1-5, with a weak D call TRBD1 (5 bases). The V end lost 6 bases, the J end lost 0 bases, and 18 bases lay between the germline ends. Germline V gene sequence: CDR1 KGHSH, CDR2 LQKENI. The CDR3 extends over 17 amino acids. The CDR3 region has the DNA TGTGCCAGCTCGCCTCGTAGTGGGGCCATTAGCAATCAGCCCCAGCATTTT. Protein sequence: CASSPRSGAISNQPQHF.

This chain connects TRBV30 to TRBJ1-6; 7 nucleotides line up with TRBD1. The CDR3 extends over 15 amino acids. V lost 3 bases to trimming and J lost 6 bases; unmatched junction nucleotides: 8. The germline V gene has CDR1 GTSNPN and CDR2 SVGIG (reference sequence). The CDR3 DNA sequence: TGTGCCTGGAGACGCCGGGACAGCCTTAATTCACCCCTCCACTTT. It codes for CAWRRRDSLNSPLHF.

CDR3 protein: CASSILHYGYTF. The CDR3 DNA is TGTGCCAGTAGTATTCTTCACTATGGCTACACCTTC. The rearrangement uses TRBV19 and TRBJ1-2; D gene uncertain. Trimming removed 3 bases at V and 3 bases at J, with 5 bases between. CDR1 and CDR2 from the germline V gene are LNHDA and SQIVND (reference sequence). The CDR3 has 12 residues.

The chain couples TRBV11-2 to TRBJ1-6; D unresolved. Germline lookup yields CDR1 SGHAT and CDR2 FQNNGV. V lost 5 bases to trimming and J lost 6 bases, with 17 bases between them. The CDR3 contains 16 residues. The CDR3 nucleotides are TGTGCCAGCAGCGCGTTCCGGTGGAGTGGTAATTCACCCCTCCACTTT. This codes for CASSAFRWSGNSPLHF.

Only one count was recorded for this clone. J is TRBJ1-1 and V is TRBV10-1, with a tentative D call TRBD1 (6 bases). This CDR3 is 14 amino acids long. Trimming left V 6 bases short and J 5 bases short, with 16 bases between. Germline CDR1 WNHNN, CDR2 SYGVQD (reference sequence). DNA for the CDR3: TGCGCCAGCAGGACGGACAGAGAAGGGACTGAAGCTTTCTTT. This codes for CASRTDREGTEAFF.

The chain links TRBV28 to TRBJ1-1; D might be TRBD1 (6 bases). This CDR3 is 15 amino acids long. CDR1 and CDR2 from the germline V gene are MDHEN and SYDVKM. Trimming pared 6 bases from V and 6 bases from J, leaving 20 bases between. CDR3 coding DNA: TGTGCCAGCAGCGTCACCCCAGGGGCGCTCTCTGAAGCTTTCTTT. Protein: CASSVTPGALSEAFF.

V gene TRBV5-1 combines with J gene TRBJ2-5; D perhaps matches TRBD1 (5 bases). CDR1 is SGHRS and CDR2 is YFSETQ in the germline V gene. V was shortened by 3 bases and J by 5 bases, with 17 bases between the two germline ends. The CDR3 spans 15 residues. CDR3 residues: CASSSQGAGMETQYF. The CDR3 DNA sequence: TGCGCCAGCAGCTCCCAAGGGGCTGGGATGGAGACCCAGTACTTC.

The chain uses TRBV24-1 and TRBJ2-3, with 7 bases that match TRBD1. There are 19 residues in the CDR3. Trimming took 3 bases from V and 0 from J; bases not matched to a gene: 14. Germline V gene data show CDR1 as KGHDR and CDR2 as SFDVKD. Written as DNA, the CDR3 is TGTGCCACCAGTGATCCGACCAAGGACAGGCGTAGTAGCACAGATACGCAGTATTTT. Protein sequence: CATSDPTKDRRSSTDTQYF.

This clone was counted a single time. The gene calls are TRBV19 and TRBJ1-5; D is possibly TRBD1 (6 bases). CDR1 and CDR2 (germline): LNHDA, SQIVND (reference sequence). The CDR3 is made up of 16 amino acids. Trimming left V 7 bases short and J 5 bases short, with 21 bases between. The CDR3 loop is CASIPGGRGSYQPQHF. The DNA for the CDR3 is TGTGCCAGTATCCCGGGGGGCAGAGGATCATATCAGCCCCAGCATTTT.

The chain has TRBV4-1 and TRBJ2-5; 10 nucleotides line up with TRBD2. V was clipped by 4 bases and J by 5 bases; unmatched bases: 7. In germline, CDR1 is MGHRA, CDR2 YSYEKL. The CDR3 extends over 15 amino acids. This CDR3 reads CASSPRGTSDETQYF. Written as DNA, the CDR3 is TGCGCCAGCAGCCCTCGAGGGACTAGCGACGAGACCCAGTACTTC.

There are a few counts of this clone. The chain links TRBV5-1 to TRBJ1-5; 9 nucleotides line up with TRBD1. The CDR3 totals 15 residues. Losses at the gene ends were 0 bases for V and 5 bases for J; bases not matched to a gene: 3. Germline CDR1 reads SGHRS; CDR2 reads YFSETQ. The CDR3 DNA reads TGCGCCAGCAGCTTGGAGGGACAGGGATATCAGCCCCAGCATTTT. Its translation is CASSLEGQGYQPQHF.

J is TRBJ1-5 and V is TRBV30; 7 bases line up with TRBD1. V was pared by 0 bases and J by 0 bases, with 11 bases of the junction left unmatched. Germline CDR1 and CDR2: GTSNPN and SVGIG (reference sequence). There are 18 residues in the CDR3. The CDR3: CAWSVRDSMRYSNQPQHF. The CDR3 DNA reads TGTGCCTGGAGTGTCCGGGACAGTATGCGATATAGCAATCAGCCCCAGCATTTT. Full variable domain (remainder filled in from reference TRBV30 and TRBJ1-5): SQTIHQWPATLVQPVGSPLSLECTVEGTSNPNLYWYRQAAGRGLQLLFYSVGIGQISSEVPQNLSASRPQDRQFILSSKKLLLSDSGFYLCAWSVRDSMRYSNQPQHFGDGTRLSIL.

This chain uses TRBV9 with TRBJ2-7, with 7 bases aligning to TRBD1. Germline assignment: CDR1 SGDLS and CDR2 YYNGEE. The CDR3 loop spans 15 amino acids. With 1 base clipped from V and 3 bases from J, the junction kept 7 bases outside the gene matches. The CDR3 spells CASSVTTGSNYEQYF. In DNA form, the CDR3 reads TGTGCCAGCAGCGTAACGACAGGGAGTAACTACGAGCAGTACTTC.

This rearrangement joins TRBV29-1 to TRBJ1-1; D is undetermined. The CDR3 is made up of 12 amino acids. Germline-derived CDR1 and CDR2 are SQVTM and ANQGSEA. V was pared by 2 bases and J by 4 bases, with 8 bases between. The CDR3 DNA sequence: TGCAGCGTTGAAAGCGGGAGCACTGAAGCTTTCTTT. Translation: CSVESGSTEAFF.

For the CDR3, the DNA is TGTGCCAGCGGAAGACTAGCGGGCTCGTTGTACTTC. Translation: CASGRLAGSLYF. The chain couples TRBV12-3 or TRBV12-4 to TRBJ2-5, with 10 bases matching TRBD2. This CDR3 region has 12 residues. The junction had 10 bases not matched to a gene; V was cut back by 8 bases and J by 13 bases.